The clone carrying this TCR beta chain has a handful of counts. What it binds is unknown. The PCR made use of 60 Vbeta and 13 Jbeta primers. Some clones are missing from TCRdb's copy, which holds only in-frame ones; the method was immunoSEQ multiplex PCR. The table records approximately 61,000 clones, 75% to 85% of them present only once. The junction had 3 bases not matched to a gene; V was cut back by 1 base and J by 6 bases. Germline assignment: CDR1 ENHRY and CDR2 SYGVKD. The length of the CDR3 is 13 residues. The source of the sample is a study of cytomegalovirus exposure and HLA in healthy donors. Study-level results: An analysis was carried out at a later point. It showed that HLA-associated TCR beta chains were more clonally expanded than equally common non-associated chains. Whilst most TCR sequences proved rare, a subset of public TCRs occurred across many donors.

The chain employs TRBV10-3 and TRBJ2-7, with 7 bases lining up with TRBD1. Input material: PBMCs. This receptor was obtained from a man in his forties or fifties in good health and CMV-seropositive. CDR3 in DNA: TGTGCCATCAGTGAGTGGCAGGGGGTCGAGCAGTACTTC. This codes for CAISEWQGVEQYF.